This T cell receptor beta chain was profiled in a study of spatial heterogeneity in lung cancer. TCRdb reprocessed the 5' RACE reads with MiXCR, giving one entry per CDR3 protein. The sample holds around 100,000 distinct CDR3 sequences, 10% to 12% seen once. Trimming took 7 bases from V and 5 from J, leaving 17 bases between them. This CDR3 spans 15 amino acids. The germline V gene encodes CDR1 MDHEN and CDR2 SYDVKM. Time point specified: blood at routine non-recurrence follow-up after resection. The sequencing used PBMCs, collected at follow-up. The receptor comes from a female donor with early-stage non-small cell lung cancer. The chain links TRBV28 to TRBJ2-2; D is unclear. As DNA, the CDR3 is TGTGCCAGCAAAGCCCGGGCCACAGTAACCGGGGAGCTGTTTTTT. The encoded protein is CASKARATVTGELFF.